Below are 10 T cell receptor beta chains sequenced from a single sample in a study of regulatory T cells in long-lasting Graves disease. The TCR beta library used iRepertoire HTBI primers with Arm-PCR amplification of CDR3. TCRdb reprocessed the multiplex PCR reads via MiXCR and lists one record per CDR3 protein. The data show about 470,000 distinct CDR3 sequences, less than 25% seen once. Time point in this sample: persistent/refractory GD, antithyroid drugs over 5 years with positive TRAb. The authors made the TCR library using RNA they extracted from PBMCs. This specimen consisted of peripheral blood mononuclear cells (PBMCs), obtained when the disease was refractory, from a patient treated with antithyroid drugs. The origin of the receptors is a female donor with Graves disease.

V gene TRBV6-2 or TRBV6-3 combines with J gene TRBJ2-4, with D uncertain. The CDR3 consists of 18 residues. The V end lost 0 bases, the J end lost 0 bases, and 15 bases lay between the germline ends. Germline CDR1 and CDR2: MNHEY and SVGEGT. The CDR3 reads CASSYSPDKVSAKNIQYF. As DNA, the CDR3 is TGTGCCAGCAGTTACTCGCCAGACAAGGTATCAGCCAAAAACATTCAGTACTTC.

V is TRBV12-3 or TRBV12-4 and J is TRBJ1-1; 9 bases match TRBD1. J was trimmed by 3 bases and V by 6 bases; bases with no gene match: 11. CDR3 length: 16 amino acids. CDR3 nucleotide sequence: TGTGCCAGCAGCCATATACAGGGGGCTCGATACACTGAAGCTTTCTTT. Translation: CASSHIQGARYTEAFF.

This clonotype was seen only a few times. The J gene is TRBJ2-7, the V gene TRBV27; 10 bases are shared with TRBD2. The CDR3 runs 16 residues. V gave up 6 bases and J gave up 3 bases; unmatched junction bases: 11. Germline V gene sequence: CDR1 MNHEY, CDR2 SMNVEV (reference sequence). The CDR3 is CASSQLRTSGYYEQYF. The CDR3 DNA is TGTGCCAGCAGCCAACTCCGGACTAGCGGTTACTACGAGCAGTACTTC.

This clonotype was detected ten times or more. The genes are TRBV29-1 and TRBJ2-5; 10 bases align to TRBD1. Germline trimming cut 4 bases from V and 0 bases from J; bases unmatched to any gene: 11. The CDR3 covers 17 residues. Looked up from germline, CDR1 is SQVTM and CDR2 is ANQGSEA. The CDR3 DNA sequence: TGCAGCGTTGTAGGGACAGGGGAATACACTTACCAAGAGACCCAGTACTTC. Residues: CSVVGTGEYTYQETQYF.

This rearrangement joins TRBV20-1 to TRBJ1-3, with TRBD1 identical over 9 bases. V lost 2 bases and J lost 6; bases outside the gene matches: 2. CDR3 length equals 13 residues. Germline CDR1 reads DFQATT; CDR2 reads SNEGSKA (reference sequence). The CDR3 DNA sequence: TGCAGTGCTAGATACAGGGGGCCAAACACCATATATTTT. This gives the protein CSARYRGPNTIYF.

This clonotype showed up many times. Mismatch with germline at one junction end may stem from a read error. The chain carries TRBV28 and TRBJ2-7, with D perhaps assigned TRBD1 or TRBD2 (5 bases each). Germline lookup yields CDR1 MDHEN and CDR2 SYDVKM. This CDR3 contains 13 residues. The CDR3 sequence is CASSLTGGYKQYF. In DNA form, the CDR3 reads TGTGCCAGCAGTTTAACAGGAGGCTACAAGCAGTACTTC.

This clonotype was observed a single time. A read error may explain this, as a much larger clone is one base away. The chain couples TRBV2 to TRBJ1-1, with D maybe TRBD1 (5 bases). CDR1 SNHLY and CDR2 FYNNEI come from the germline V gene. V gave up 6 bases and J gave up 11 bases, with 13 bases separating them. There are 11 residues in the CDR3. CDR3 residues: CASRRDYGAFF. The CDR3 DNA is TGTGCCAGCAGGAGGGACTACGGGGCTTTCTTT.

This clonotype has a handful of counts. The genes are TRBV29-1 and TRBJ2-3; D is unresolved. Trimming took 1 base from V and 0 from J, leaving 5 bases between them. Per germline, CDR1 SQVTM and CDR2 ANQGSEA. The CDR3 covers 13 residues. CDR3 coding DNA: TGCAGCGTTGAAGGGGTCAGCACAGATACGCAGTATTTT. This encodes CSVEGVSTDTQYF.

This clonotype has a count of ten or more. V gene TRBV7-8 combines with J gene TRBJ1-1; D call uncertain. The CDR3 consists of 15 residues. Germline V CDR1 and CDR2: SGHVS, FQNEAQ. Trimming shortened V by 4 bases and J by 3 bases, and 15 bases separated the two germline ends. The CDR3 nucleotides are TGTGCCAGCAGCTCCAGACTAACACGGGACACTGAAGCTTTCTTT. Amino acids: CASSSRLTRDTEAFF.

This chain's CDR3 is CASSFATGGGTEAFF. DNA of the CDR3: TGTGCCAGCAGTTTTGCTACAGGGGGCGGGACTGAAGCTTTCTTT. The chain has TRBV12-3 or TRBV12-4 and TRBJ1-1; TRBD1 agrees at 9 bases. V shed 3 bases and J 5 bases; nucleotides not matched to a gene: 7. The CDR3 covers 15 residues.